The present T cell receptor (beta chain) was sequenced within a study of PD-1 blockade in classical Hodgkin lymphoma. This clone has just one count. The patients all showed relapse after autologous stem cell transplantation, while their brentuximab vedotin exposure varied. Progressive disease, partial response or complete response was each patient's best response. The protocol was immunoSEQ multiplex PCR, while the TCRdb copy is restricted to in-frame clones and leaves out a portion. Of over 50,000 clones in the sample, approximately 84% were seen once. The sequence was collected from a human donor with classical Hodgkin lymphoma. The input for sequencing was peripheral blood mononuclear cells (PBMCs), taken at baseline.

The CDR3 nucleotides are TGTGCCAGCAGCTTAGGGGGAGGGCTCTACTATGGCTACACCTTC. Amino acids: CASSLGGGLYYGYTF. The J gene is TRBJ1-2, the V gene TRBV11-2; no clear D gene. CDR1 SGHAT and CDR2 FQNNGV come from the germline V gene. The V and J ends lost 1 base and 3 bases respectively, with 12 bases between them. The CDR3 contains 15 residues.